These 18 T cell receptor beta chains share one sample of origin, sequenced in a study of T cells in pancreatic ductal adenocarcinoma (dated by TCRdb to about 2017). Library preparation was by the immunoSEQ multiplex PCR assay. TCRdb took this table from immuneACCESS and kept in-frame rearrangements with V and J called. Such tables lack part of the clones; where checked against another copy, unresolved V genes explain under half of the gap, and the rest is unexplained. This sample comprises 31,000 or so clones, around 90% of them detected only once. Around 2.2% of the sample is held by the ten biggest clonotypes. Pancreatic ductal adenocarcinoma patients who had undergone surgery without neoadjuvant therapy were selected. The sequencing input was PBMCs. The receptors stem from a human donor with pancreatic ductal adenocarcinoma.

This clone occurred once. The V call is TRBV29-1, the J call TRBJ1-5; D uncertain. The CDR3 extends over 12 amino acids. Germline CDR1 and CDR2: SQVTM and ANQGSEA. V lost 4 bases and J 4 bases, leaving 8 bases between the germline ends. CDR3 amino acids: CSVAEANQPQHF. CDR3 coding DNA: TGCAGCGTTGCGGAAGCTAATCAGCCCCAGCATTTT. The entire variable domain, with the rest obtained from reference TRBV29-1 and TRBJ1-5, is as follows: SAVISQKPSRDICQRGTSLTIQCQVDSQVTMMFWYRQQPGQSLTLIATANQGSEATYESGFVIDKFPISRPNLTFSTLTVSNMSPEDSSIYLCSVAEANQPQHFGDGTRLSIL.

This sequence joins TRBV11-3 and TRBJ2-3, with D possibly being TRBD1 or TRBD2 (5 bases each). The CDR3 spans 14 residues. Germline-derived CDR1 and CDR2 are SGHNT and YENEEA. Trimming left V 5 bases short and J 2 bases short, with 11 bases between. The CDR3 DNA sequence: TGTGCCAGCAGCCCTCCCGGGACCACAGATACGCAGTATTTT. Translated, it gives CASSPPGTTDTQYF.

The CDR3 spells CAISGGLAGMGRHEQYF. The CDR3 DNA reads as TGTGCCATCAGTGGGGGACTAGCGGGAATGGGAAGGCACGAGCAGTACTTC. The chain uses TRBV10-3 and TRBJ2-7; TRBD2 agrees at 13 bases. Germline values: CDR1 ENHRY, CDR2 SYGVKD. The ends lost 4 bases at V and 5 bases at J; junction bases unmatched: 11. The CDR3 covers 17 residues.

The V gene is TRBV29-1, the J gene TRBJ2-2; unclear D gene. V was shortened by 6 bases and J by 6 bases, with 5 bases between the two germline ends. Germline CDR1 is SQVTM and CDR2 is ANQGSEA. The CDR3 loop spans 10 amino acids. This chain's CDR3 is CSVYAGELFF. The CDR3 DNA sequence: TGCAGCGTGTATGCCGGGGAGCTGTTTTTT.

In the case of this clone: A read error may account for a junction end that differs from germline. V gene TRBV5-1 combines with J gene TRBJ2-7; 8 nucleotides align to TRBD2. Germline V CDR1 and CDR2: SGHRS, YFSETQ. CDR3 length: 15 amino acids. CDR3 in DNA: TGCGCCAGCAGGTTGGGACTAGACAACTCCTACGAGCAGTACTTC. Its protein is CASRLGLDNSYEQYF. Full variable domain (remainder filled in from reference TRBV5-1 and TRBJ2-7): KAGVTQTPRYLIKTRGQQVTLSCSPISGHRSVSWYQQTPGQGLQFLFEYFSETQRNKGNFPGRFSGRQFSNSRSEMNVSTLELGDSALYLCASRLGLDNSYEQYFGPGTRLTVT.

The rearrangement joins TRBV28 to TRBJ2-7, with 8 bases fitting TRBD2. The germline CDR1 and CDR2 sequences are MDHEN and SYDVKM. The CDR3 runs to 15 residues. Trimming removed 1 base from V and 7 bases from J; junction bases left unmatched: 9. The CDR3 sequence: CASSLFYGRAGEQYF. CDR3 sequence (DNA): TGTGCCAGCAGTTTATTCTACGGGAGGGCCGGGGAGCAGTACTTC.

The J gene is TRBJ2-5, the V gene TRBV5-6; 11 nucleotides line up with TRBD2. The V and J ends lost 5 bases and 3 bases, in that order; junction bases with no gene match: 0. The CDR3 is 13 residues long. The germline gives CDR1 SGHDT, CDR2 YYEEEE. The CDR3 coding sequence is TGTGCCAGCAGGACTAGCGGGAAAGAGACCCAGTACTTC. It codes for CASRTSGKETQYF.

This clone turned up a few times. The rearrangement links TRBV21-1 to TRBJ1-4; TRBD1, the D gene given by the table, was not confirmed from the DNA. TRBV21-1 is a pseudogene locus. The length of the CDR3 is 19 residues. CDR3 region: CASSKEGSQGKAPDEKLFF. CDR3 coding DNA: TGTGCCAGCAGCAAAGAAGGGTCTCAGGGAAAAGCTCCTGATGAAAAACTGTTTTTT.

The chain's CDR3 is CATSRDRLAGGEQYF. In DNA form, the CDR3 reads TGTGCCACCAGCAGAGATCGACTAGCGGGGGGGGAGCAGTACTTC. V is TRBV15 and J is TRBJ2-7, with 14 bases matching TRBD2. The CDR3 sequence is 15 residues long. J gave up 7 bases and V 0 bases, and 2 bases lay outside the gene matches. The germline CDR1 and CDR2 sequences are LNHNV and YYDKDF (reference sequence).

The rearrangement joins TRBV27 to TRBJ1-5, with no clear D. With 6 bases removed from V and 1 base from J, the gap between germline ends came to 10 bases. Germline V gene sequence: CDR1 MNHEY, CDR2 SMNVEV (reference sequence). This CDR3 comprises 14 residues. The CDR3 reads CASSYGKSNQPQHF. Written as DNA, the CDR3 is TGTGCCAGCAGCTACGGGAAGAGCAATCAGCCCCAGCATTTT.

The chain carries TRBV6-1 and TRBJ2-7; D may match TRBD1 or TRBD2 (5 bases each). The ends were cut back, 3 bases at V and 0 bases at J, with 12 bases in the middle. The germline CDR1 and CDR2 sequences are MNHNS and SASEGT. This CDR3 region has 15 residues. The CDR3 region has the DNA TGTGCCAGCAGTGACCCGGGACGTAGCTCCTACGAGCAGTACTTC. Protein sequence: CASSDPGRSSYEQYF.

V is TRBV7-6 and J is TRBJ1-5, with D unresolved. The V end was cut by 4 bases, the J end by 1 base, with 8 bases between. Germline lookup yields CDR1 SGHVS and CDR2 FNYEAQ. There are 14 residues in the CDR3. The CDR3 spells CASSSLESNQPQHF. CDR3 bases: TGTGCCAGCAGCTCCTTGGAGAGCAATCAGCCCCAGCATTTT.

This chain connects TRBV10-1 to TRBJ2-2; D might be TRBD2 (6 bases). The CDR3 covers 14 residues. V was clipped by 2 bases and J by 5 bases, with 9 bases between them. From germline, CDR1 is WNHNN and CDR2 SYGVQD (reference sequence). DNA for the CDR3: TGCGCCAGCAGTGAGGGGGCGGGGACCGGGGAGCTGTTTTTT. Translated: CASSEGAGTGELFF.

J is TRBJ2-3 and V is TRBV4-1, with 12 bases aligning to TRBD2. After removal of 4 bases from V and 5 bases from J, the junction contained 4 bases not matched to a gene. Germline V gives CDR1 MGHRA, CDR2 YSYEKL. This CDR3 contains 15 residues. In DNA form, the CDR3 reads TGCGCCAGCAGCCCACCGGGACTAGCGGGAGATACGCAGTATTTT. This translates into CASSPPGLAGDTQYF.

The chain joins TRBV10-3 to TRBJ1-1; maybe TRBD1 (5 bases). Per germline, CDR1 ENHRY and CDR2 SYGVKD. V gave up 2 bases and J gave up 4 bases, with 17 bases separating them. The CDR3 runs 16 residues. The CDR3 nucleotides read TGTGCCATCAGTGAGCCCTTTCTTGGGGGGGGCACTGAAGCTTTCTTT. It codes for CAISEPFLGGGTEAFF.

The rearrangement joins TRBV2 to TRBJ1-5, with TRBD1 matching 10 bases. The ends lost 5 bases at V and 1 base at J; junction bases unmatched: 2. This CDR3 has 15 residues. Germline values: CDR1 SNHLY, CDR2 FYNNEI. DNA of the CDR3: TGTGCCAGCAGTATGGGACAGGGGAGCAATCAGCCCCAGCATTTT. It is translated as CASSMGQGSNQPQHF.

The rearrangement links TRBV10-3 to TRBJ2-7; 8 nucleotides match TRBD1. The CDR3 extends over 13 amino acids. Germline assignment: CDR1 ENHRY and CDR2 SYGVKD. J was trimmed by 5 bases and V by 7 bases; bases with no gene match: 7. CDR3 nucleotides: TGTGCCATCAACCCGACAGGGGTTAACGAGCAGTACTTC. Translating gives CAINPTGVNEQYF.

V and J are TRBV11-2 and TRBJ2-5; D is uncertain. Germline assignment: CDR1 SGHAT and CDR2 FQNNGV. The CDR3 length is 15 residues. Trimming stripped 3 bases from V and 4 bases from J, with 15 bases between. CDR3 sequence reads: CASSFLGGSLETQYF. For the CDR3, the DNA is TGTGCCAGCAGCTTCCTCGGCGGATCCCTAGAGACCCAGTACTTC.